Listed below are T cell receptor beta chains from one sample, sequenced in a study of blood T cells in healthy people across ages. One entry per CDR3 protein, called by TCRdb with MiXCR from the 5' RACE reads. Of approximately 830,000 distinct CDR3 sequences in the sample, approximately 59% were seen once. The sequenced material came from blood. These receptors originate from a man younger than 45 in good health. The CDR3 runs from the conserved cysteine through the conserved F or W. The order of the fields is V gene, J gene, clone size, D gene, CDR3 protein, CDR3 DNA. D genes are given only for firm matches. The size field is filled for only some rows; it gives once, few, many or a size class.

>TRBV9|TRBJ2-5|NA|TRBD2
CASSRRRAGGQETQYF
TGTGCCAGCAGCCGACGTCGGGCGGGGGGACAAGAGACCCAGTACTTC
>TRBV27|TRBJ2-7|few|NA
CASRGDTPYEQYF
TGTGCCAGCCGCGGGGACACTCCCTACGAGCAGTACTTC
>TRBV29-1|TRBJ1-6|NA|NA
CSAGVSYNSPLHF
TGCAGCGCCGGAGTCTCCTATAATTCACCCCTCCACTTT
>TRBV20-1|TRBJ2-1|NA|NA
CSARSGAAGWGSDEQFF
TGCAGTGCTAGATCGGGGGCCGCAGGGTGGGGTTCCGATGAGCAGTTCTTC
>TRBV4-2|TRBJ2-5|few|NA
CASSQDKGQGTATQYF
TGTGCCAGCAGCCAAGATAAGGGCCAGGGAACGGCGACCCAGTACTTC
>TRBV20-1|TRBJ1-2|NA|NA
CSAEDGLNYGYTF
TGCAGTGCAGAGGACGGCCTAAACTATGGCTACACCTTC
>TRBV10-3|TRBJ2-5|few|NA
CATTAANTQETQYF
TGTGCCACAACGGCGGCAAATACTCAAGAGACCCAGTACTTC
>TRBV6-2/TRBV6-3|TRBJ1-2|NA|TRBD1
CASSYGTAVFYGYTF
TGTGCCAGCAGTTACGGGACAGCGGTTTTCTATGGCTACACCTTC
>TRBV6-6|TRBJ2-3|few|NA
CASTGAGRTDTQYF
TGTGCCAGCACAGGGGCCGGGCGCACAGATACGCAGTATTTT
>TRBV12-3/TRBV12-4|TRBJ2-3|NA|NA
CASRLGGSDTQYF
TGTGCCAGCAGGTTGGGGGGCTCAGATACGCAGTATTTT
>TRBV5-5|TRBJ2-1|NA|NA
CASSSGQTNEQFF
TGTGCCAGCAGCTCTGGACAGACCAATGAGCAGTTCTTC
>TRBV7-9|TRBJ2-5|NA|NA
CASSLHRAGPQTQYF
TGTGCCAGCAGCTTACATCGCGCGGGGCCGCAGACCCAGTACTTC
>TRBV9|TRBJ2-1|few|NA
CASSVGAGANNEQFF
TGTGCCAGCAGCGTAGGGGCGGGGGCTAACAATGAGCAGTTCTTC
>TRBV28|TRBJ2-6|once|NA
CASSNDYSGANVLTF
TGTGCCAGCAGCAATGACTACTCTGGGGCCAACGTCCTGACTTTC
>TRBV12-3/TRBV12-4|TRBJ1-4|NA|NA
CASSFLNEKLFF
TGTGCCAGCAGTTTCTTAAATGAAAAACTGTTTTTT
>TRBV6-5|TRBJ2-7|NA|NA
CASSYRRGEQYF
TGTGCCAGCAGTTATAGGCGGGGCGAGCAGTACTTC
>TRBV6-5|TRBJ2-3|few|TRBD1
CASSYSQTGASADTQYF
TGTGCCAGCAGTTACTCACAGACAGGGGCGAGCGCAGATACGCAGTATTTT
>TRBV10-3|TRBJ2-3|NA|TRBD2
CAISELAGGRTDTQYF
TGTGCCATCAGTGAGTTGGCGGGGGGGCGGACAGATACGCAGTATTTT
>TRBV2|TRBJ2-7|NA|TRBD1
CASRQGPTIYEQYF
TGTGCCAGCAGACAGGGGCCTACTATCTACGAGCAGTACTTC
>TRBV11-3|TRBJ2-1|NA|TRBD1
CANSQVQGTEQFF
TGTGCCAACAGCCAAGTACAGGGGACTGAGCAGTTCTTC
>TRBV30|TRBJ2-4|NA|NA
CAWSEWGPQYF
TGTGCCTGGAGTGAGTGGGGGCCCCAGTACTTC
>TRBV4-3|TRBJ1-6|NA|TRBD1
CASSQTGQASDSPLHF
TGCGCCAGCAGCCAAACTGGACAGGCGAGTGATTCACCCCTCCACTTT
>TRBV29-1|TRBJ2-6|few|NA
CSVVSTGANVLTF
TGCAGCGTTGTCTCCACTGGGGCCAACGTCCTGACTTTC
>TRBV4-3|TRBJ2-7|NA|NA
CASSQDEQVAYEQYF
TGCGCCAGCAGCCAAGATGAGCAGGTGGCCTACGAGCAGTACTTC
>TRBV30|TRBJ2-3|NA|NA
CAWSATTSTDTQYF
TGTGCCTGGAGTGCTACTACCAGCACAGATACGCAGTATTTT
>TRBV29-1|TRBJ2-5|many|TRBD2
CSGGLAKGETQYF
TGCAGCGGGGGACTAGCGAAAGGGGAGACCCAGTACTTC
>TRBV27|TRBJ2-3|NA|NA
CASSFWPNRDVGTDTQYF
TGTGCCAGCAGTTTTTGGCCCAACCGGGACGTAGGCACAGATACGCAGTATTTT
>TRBV11-2|TRBJ2-5|NA|TRBD2
CASSLDLGSGENQETQYF
TGTGCCAGCAGCTTAGATCTAGGAAGCGGGGAAAACCAAGAGACCCAGTACTTC
>TRBV18|TRBJ1-5|few|NA
CASSPHRAGREPQHF
TGTGCCAGCTCACCACACAGGGCGGGTAGGGAGCCCCAGCATTTT